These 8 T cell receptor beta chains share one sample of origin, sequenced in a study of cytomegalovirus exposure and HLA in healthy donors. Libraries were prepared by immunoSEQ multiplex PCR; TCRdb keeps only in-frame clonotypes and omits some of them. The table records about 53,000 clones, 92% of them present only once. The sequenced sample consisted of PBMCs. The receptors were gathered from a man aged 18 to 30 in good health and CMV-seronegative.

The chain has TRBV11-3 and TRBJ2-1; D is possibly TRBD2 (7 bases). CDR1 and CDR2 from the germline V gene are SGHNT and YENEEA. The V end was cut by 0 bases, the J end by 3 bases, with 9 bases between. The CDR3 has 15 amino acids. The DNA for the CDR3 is TGTGCCAGCAGCTTAGAAGCGGGACACTACAATGAGCAGTTCTTC. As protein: CASSLEAGHYNEQFF.

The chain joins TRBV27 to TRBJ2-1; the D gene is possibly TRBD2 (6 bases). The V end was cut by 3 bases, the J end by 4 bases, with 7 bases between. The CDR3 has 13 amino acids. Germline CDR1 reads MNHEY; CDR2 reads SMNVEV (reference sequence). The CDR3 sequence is CASSLGGYNEQFF. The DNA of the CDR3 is TGTGCCAGCAGTTTGGGAGGATACAATGAGCAGTTCTTC.

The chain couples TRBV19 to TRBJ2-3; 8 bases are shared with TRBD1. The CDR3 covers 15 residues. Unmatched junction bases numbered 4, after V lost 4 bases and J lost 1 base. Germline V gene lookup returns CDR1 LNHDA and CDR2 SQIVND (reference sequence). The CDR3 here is CASSTYRGGTDTQYF. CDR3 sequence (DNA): TGTGCCAGTAGTACCTACAGGGGGGGCACAGATACGCAGTATTTT.

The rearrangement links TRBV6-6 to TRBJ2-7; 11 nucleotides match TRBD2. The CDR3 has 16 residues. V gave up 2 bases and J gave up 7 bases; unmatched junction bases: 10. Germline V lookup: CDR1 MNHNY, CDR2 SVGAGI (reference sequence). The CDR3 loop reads CASSYRTSGRQGEQYF. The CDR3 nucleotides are TGTGCCAGCAGTTACCGTACTAGCGGGAGACAGGGAGAGCAGTACTTC.

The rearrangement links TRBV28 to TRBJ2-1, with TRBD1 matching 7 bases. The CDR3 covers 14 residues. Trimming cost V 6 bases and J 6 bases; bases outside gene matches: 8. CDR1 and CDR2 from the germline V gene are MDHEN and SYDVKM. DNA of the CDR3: TGTGCCAGCAGCCAAGGGGGACAGACCAATGAGCAGTTCTTC. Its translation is CASSQGGQTNEQFF. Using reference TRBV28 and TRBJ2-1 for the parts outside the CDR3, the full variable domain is DVKVTQSSRYLVKRTGEKVFLECVQDMDHENMFWYRQDPGLGLRLIYFSYDVKMKEKGDIPEGYSVSREKKERFSLILESASTNQTSMYLCASSQGGQTNEQFFGPGTRLTVL.

CDR3 residues: CASISGGGHRPWTQHF. CDR3 DNA: TGTGCCAGCATTTCGGGAGGGGGCCACCGGCCTTGGACCCAGCATTTT. This chain connects TRBV21-1 to TRBJ1-5. TRBV21-1 is assigned pseudogene status. CDR3 length equals 16 residues.

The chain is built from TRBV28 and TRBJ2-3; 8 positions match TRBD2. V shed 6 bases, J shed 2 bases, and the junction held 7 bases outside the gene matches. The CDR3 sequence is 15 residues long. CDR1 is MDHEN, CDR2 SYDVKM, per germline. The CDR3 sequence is CASSPSGGFTDTQYF. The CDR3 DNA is TGTGCCAGCAGCCCAAGCGGGGGATTCACAGATACGCAGTATTTT.

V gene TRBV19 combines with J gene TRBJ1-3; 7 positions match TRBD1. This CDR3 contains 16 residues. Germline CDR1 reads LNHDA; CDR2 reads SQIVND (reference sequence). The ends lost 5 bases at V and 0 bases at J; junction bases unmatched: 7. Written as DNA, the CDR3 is TGTGCCAGTAGTCTCAGAGGGGGCCTCTCTGGAAACACCATATATTTT. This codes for CASSLRGGLSGNTIYF.